This TCR beta chain was obtained from a study of blood T cells in healthy people across ages. Whole-study findings and limits: As naive T cell percentage varied, TCR beta diversity correlated strongly with it.

This clonotype has more than one count but fewer than ten. Antigen specificity is unknown. The germline V gene has CDR1 SGHTA and CDR2 FQGNSA. V was trimmed by 2 bases and J by 2 bases, leaving 15 bases between them. The CDR3 totals 17 residues. Alongside a J-beta primer mix, a sample-barcoded 5' primer served in a second PCR lasting about 7 to 12 cycles. MiXCR, run by TCRdb on the 5' RACE reads, gives a single entry per CDR3 protein. Of 540,000 or so distinct CDR3 sequences in the sample, more than 20% were seen once. Another study also made use of these data, one on T cells of mothers and their children.

Sequencing was done on a sample of blood. This chain connects TRBV7-2 to TRBJ1-4; D uncertain. The source of this sequence is a boy aged 5-17 years in good health. Here the CDR3 DNA reads TGTGCCAGCAGCTTAAATAGGCCCCGTGGTACTAATGAAAAACTGTTTTTT. This gives the protein CASSLNRPRGTNEKLFF.